This T cell receptor (beta chain) was identified in a study of early T cells in non-severe SARS-CoV-2 infection. Unique molecular identifiers were added to individual cDNA molecules. TCRdb re-called the 5' RACE reads with MiXCR, one entry per CDR3 protein. The table lists around 61,000 distinct CDR3 sequences, roughly 15% of them singletons, with 4.1% in the top ten. The specimen was whole blood, collected at baseline. The clonotype was recovered from an adult who was a healthcare worker with PCR-confirmed SARS-CoV-2 infection or an uninfected control (not recorded which).

The CDR3, as DNA: TGTGCCAGCAGTCCCCGCGCCTTCCACGAGCAGTACTTC. Its translation is CASSPRAFHEQYF. The chain is built from TRBV28 and TRBJ2-7; D gene unclear. This CDR3 spans 13 amino acids. CDR1 and CDR2 (germline): MDHEN, SYDVKM. V was trimmed by 5 bases and J by 5 bases, leaving 13 bases between them.